These T cell receptor beta chains were read from a single sample in a study of T-cell reconstitution after alpha-beta-depleted transplantation in children. MiXCR, applied by TCRdb to the PCR reads, yields one record per CDR3 protein. This sample has under 150,000 distinct CDR3 sequences; about 9.9% occur once, and the top ten carry 24%. Sequenced here: PBMCs, mostly from graft donor cells, sampled 180 days after TCRalphabeta/CD19-depleted stem cell transplant. The receptor source for this set is a girl under two years old who had a stem cell transplant for combined immunodeficiency, so the T cells may come from the graft donor. The CDR3 runs from the conserved cysteine through the conserved F or W. Fields, in order: J gene, D gene, V gene, clone size, CDR3 DNA, CDR3 protein. The D gene is left open where the match is weak. Clone size is shown for a subset of rows, as once, few, many or a class of expanded clone.

J gene: TRBJ2-1; D gene: -; V gene: TRBV12-3/TRBV12-4; clone size: -; CDR3 DNA: TGTGCCAGCAGTTTAAAGCCAGGGGTAAATGAGCAGTTCTTC; CDR3 protein: CASSLKPGVNEQFF
J gene: TRBJ2-7; D gene: TRBD2; V gene: TRBV20-1; clone size: -; CDR3 DNA: TGCAGTGCTAGAAGACTAGCGGAATACGAGCAGTACTTC; CDR3 protein: CSARRLAEYEQYF
J gene: TRBJ2-5; D gene: -; V gene: TRBV20-1; clone size: -; CDR3 DNA: TGCTGTGCCTCGGGCGGGACCGAAACTATACTCCAAGAGACCCAGTACTTC; CDR3 protein: CCASGGTETILQETQYF
J gene: TRBJ1-5; D gene: -; V gene: TRBV12-3/TRBV12-4; clone size: few; CDR3 DNA: TGTGCCAGCAGATTGACAGTCCGGGGTCAGCCCCAGCATTTT; CDR3 protein: CASRLTVRGQPQHF
J gene: TRBJ1-5; D gene: TRBD1; V gene: TRBV4-2; clone size: few; CDR3 DNA: TGTGCCAGCAGCCCGACAGGGACCAATCAGCCCCAGCATTTT; CDR3 protein: CASSPTGTNQPQHF
J gene: TRBJ2-3; D gene: -; V gene: TRBV12-3/TRBV12-4; clone size: few; CDR3 DNA: TGTGCCAGCAGTTTCGCCAAGGGGGGAGGGGGCACAGATACGCAGTATTTT; CDR3 protein: CASSFAKGGGGTDTQYF
J gene: TRBJ1-2; D gene: -; V gene: TRBV12-3/TRBV12-4; clone size: few; CDR3 DNA: TGTGCCAGCAGTTATCAGGGAGTCAGCTATGGCTACACCTTC; CDR3 protein: CASSYQGVSYGYTF
J gene: TRBJ2-2; D gene: -; V gene: TRBV7-9; clone size: few; CDR3 DNA: TGTGCCAGCAGCCGTCCAGGGGCCGGGGAGCTGTTTTTT; CDR3 protein: CASSRPGAGELFF
J gene: TRBJ2-1; D gene: -; V gene: TRBV20-1; clone size: few; CDR3 DNA: TGCAGTGCAAGATGGGACAATGAGCAGTTCTTC; CDR3 protein: CSARWDNEQFF
J gene: TRBJ2-5; D gene: TRBD1; V gene: TRBV29-1; clone size: many; CDR3 DNA: TGCAGCACCACGACAGGGGTCGAGACCCAGTACTTC; CDR3 protein: CSTTTGVETQYF
J gene: TRBJ1-2; D gene: -; V gene: TRBV5-5; clone size: few; CDR3 DNA: TGTGCCAGCAGCGAAGATGGGTTTGGCTATGGCTACACCTTC; CDR3 protein: CASSEDGFGYGYTF
J gene: TRBJ1-5; D gene: -; V gene: TRBV20-1; clone size: -; CDR3 DNA: TGCAGTGCGTCCAGAGGAGGGGGGTATCAGCCCCAGCATTTT; CDR3 protein: CSASRGGGYQPQHF
J gene: TRBJ2-1; D gene: TRBD2; V gene: TRBV29-1; clone size: many; CDR3 DNA: TGCAGCGCAACTAAGGGGAGCGCGGGAGATAATGAGCAGTTCTTC; CDR3 protein: CSATKGSAGDNEQFF
J gene: TRBJ1-1; D gene: TRBD1; V gene: TRBV20-1; clone size: many; CDR3 DNA: TGCAGTGCTAGCAACAGGGGGAACACTGAAGCTTTCTTT; CDR3 protein: CSASNRGNTEAFF
J gene: TRBJ2-5; D gene: -; V gene: TRBV10-3; clone size: -; CDR3 DNA: TGTGCCATCAGGGACAAGGAACAAGAGACCCAGTACTTC; CDR3 protein: CAIRDKEQETQYF
J gene: TRBJ2-7; D gene: TRBD1; V gene: TRBV4-3; clone size: -; CDR3 DNA: TGCGCCAGCAGCCAAGGGGGGACAGGGGGGTACGAGCAGTACTTC; CDR3 protein: CASSQGGTGGYEQYF
J gene: TRBJ2-7; D gene: -; V gene: TRBV27; clone size: -; CDR3 DNA: TGTGCCAGCAGTTTCAACAGGTTCTACGAGCAGTACTTC; CDR3 protein: CASSFNRFYEQYF
J gene: TRBJ2-7; D gene: -; V gene: TRBV12-3/TRBV12-4; clone size: few; CDR3 DNA: TGTGCCAGCAGTCGAGGATCGGGTCCCGAGCAGTACTTC; CDR3 protein: CASSRGSGPEQYF
J gene: TRBJ1-5; D gene: -; V gene: TRBV5-1; clone size: few; CDR3 DNA: TGCGCCAGCAGCTTGGATGGGGCCCAGCCCCAGCATTTT; CDR3 protein: CASSLDGAQPQHF
J gene: TRBJ2-1; D gene: -; V gene: TRBV20-1; clone size: few; CDR3 DNA: TGCAGTGCTAGGGGAAAGGCAGGTCGGAGTTTC; CDR3 protein: CSARGKAGRSF
J gene: TRBJ2-1; D gene: TRBD1; V gene: TRBV20-1; clone size: few; CDR3 DNA: TGCAGTGCGACGACAGGGGGCTTCGAAAATGAGCAGTTCTTC; CDR3 protein: CSATTGGFENEQFF
J gene: TRBJ1-5; D gene: -; V gene: TRBV12-3/TRBV12-4; clone size: many; CDR3 DNA: TGTGCCAGCAGTCAGGAGCCTATCGGCCCCCAGCATTTT; CDR3 protein: CASSQEPIGPQHF
J gene: TRBJ2-2; D gene: -; V gene: TRBV3-1; clone size: -; CDR3 DNA: TGTGCCAGCAGCCGGGGGACCCTCACCGGGGAGCTGTTTTTT; CDR3 protein: CASSRGTLTGELFF
J gene: TRBJ2-5; D gene: -; V gene: TRBV28; clone size: -; CDR3 DNA: TGTGCCAGCAGTCCGGCAGGCTGGGAGACCCAGTACTTC; CDR3 protein: CASSPAGWETQYF
J gene: TRBJ2-1; D gene: TRBD2; V gene: TRBV7-3; clone size: few; CDR3 DNA: TGTGCCAGCAGCTTAAGGCCTAGCGGATACAATGAGCAGTTCTTC; CDR3 protein: CASSLRPSGYNEQFF
J gene: TRBJ2-5; D gene: -; V gene: TRBV20-1; clone size: -; CDR3 DNA: TGCAGTGCTAATAAAGACCAAGAGACCCAGTACTTC; CDR3 protein: CSANKDQETQYF
J gene: TRBJ2-2; D gene: -; V gene: TRBV10-3; clone size: -; CDR3 DNA: TGTGCCATCAGTGAGTCAAGCCTAGTTCGCCGTGCCGGGGAGCTGTTTTTT; CDR3 protein: CAISESSLVRRAGELFF
J gene: TRBJ2-7; D gene: -; V gene: TRBV20-1; clone size: -; CDR3 DNA: TGCAGTGCTAGAGGGGGGGGGCACCGGACCTACGAGCAGTACTTC; CDR3 protein: CSARGGGHRTYEQYF
J gene: TRBJ2-1; D gene: TRBD1; V gene: TRBV29-1; clone size: few; CDR3 DNA: TGCAGCGCCGGGGACAGGGGAGGTGCTGAGCAGTTCTTC; CDR3 protein: CSAGDRGGAEQFF
J gene: TRBJ2-2; D gene: -; V gene: TRBV5-4; clone size: few; CDR3 DNA: TGTGCCAGCAGCTTGGCTCCGGGGGCCACGAACACCGGGGAGCTGTTTTTT; CDR3 protein: CASSLAPGATNTGELFF
J gene: TRBJ2-4; D gene: -; V gene: TRBV6-2/TRBV6-3; clone size: few; CDR3 DNA: TGTGCCAGCCTAACAGGGCCTCTAAACATTCAGTACTTC; CDR3 protein: CASLTGPLNIQYF
J gene: TRBJ2-7; D gene: TRBD2; V gene: TRBV20-1; clone size: few; CDR3 DNA: TGCAGTGCCTCTGCGAGCGGGGGGGCTAAGTACGAGCAGTACTTC; CDR3 protein: CSASASGGAKYEQYF
J gene: TRBJ1-2; D gene: TRBD1; V gene: TRBV19; clone size: few; CDR3 DNA: TGTGCCAGTAGTCCCCGGGGGACAGAGTATGGCTACACCTTC; CDR3 protein: CASSPRGTEYGYTF
J gene: TRBJ1-1; D gene: TRBD1; V gene: TRBV29-1; clone size: many; CDR3 DNA: TGCAGCGTACACTCAGGGGGCGGAAACACTGAAGCTTTCTTT; CDR3 protein: CSVHSGGGNTEAFF
J gene: TRBJ2-7; D gene: -; V gene: TRBV12-3/TRBV12-4; clone size: -; CDR3 DNA: TGTGCCAGCAGAGACCAGGGACTCGAGCAGTACTTC; CDR3 protein: CASRDQGLEQYF
J gene: TRBJ2-6; D gene: -; V gene: TRBV6-1; clone size: few; CDR3 DNA: TGTGCCAGCAGTCGGCGGGACATCAACGTCCTGACTTTC; CDR3 protein: CASSRRDINVLTF
J gene: TRBJ1-4; D gene: TRBD1; V gene: TRBV10-3; clone size: many; CDR3 DNA: TGTGCCATCAGTGGGAACAGGGGGCCTGAAAAACTGTTTTTT; CDR3 protein: CAISGNRGPEKLFF
J gene: TRBJ1-1; D gene: -; V gene: TRBV7-2; clone size: -; CDR3 DNA: TGTGCCAGCAGCTTAACAGGATGGGGGAACACTGAAGCTTTCTTT; CDR3 protein: CASSLTGWGNTEAFF
J gene: TRBJ2-6; D gene: -; V gene: TRBV11-1; clone size: few; CDR3 DNA: TGTGCCAGCAGCTCAATTATACCTAGGCAGACCATCTCTGGGGCCAACGTCCTGACTTTC; CDR3 protein: CASSSIIPRQTISGANVLTF
J gene: TRBJ1-2; D gene: TRBD1; V gene: TRBV5-1; clone size: -; CDR3 DNA: TGCGCCAGCAGCTCGCCTACAGGGGGTGGCGGCTATGGCTACACCTTC; CDR3 protein: CASSSPTGGGGYGYTF
J gene: TRBJ2-1; D gene: -; V gene: TRBV4-3; clone size: -; CDR3 DNA: TGCGCCAGCAGCCAAGATCCGTGGGGAAAAGACTACAATGAGCAGTTCTTC; CDR3 protein: CASSQDPWGKDYNEQFF
J gene: TRBJ2-2; D gene: -; V gene: TRBV10-3; clone size: many; CDR3 DNA: TGTGCCATCAGGAAGGGGATCACCGGGGAGCTGTTTTTT; CDR3 protein: CAIRKGITGELFF
J gene: TRBJ2-5; D gene: -; V gene: TRBV25-1; clone size: many; CDR3 DNA: TGTGCCAGCACCAACCGGGACTTCCAAGAGACCCAGTACTTC; CDR3 protein: CASTNRDFQETQYF
J gene: TRBJ2-5; D gene: -; V gene: TRBV7-2; clone size: -; CDR3 DNA: TGTGCCAGCAGCTCTCCCGGGACCTATCCGTACTTC; CDR3 protein: CASSSPGTYPYF
J gene: TRBJ2-1; D gene: TRBD2; V gene: TRBV10-3; clone size: -; CDR3 DNA: TGTGCCATCAACGCACTAGCGGGAGGATCCAATGGGCAGTTCTTC; CDR3 protein: CAINALAGGSNGQFF
J gene: TRBJ1-4; D gene: -; V gene: TRBV9; clone size: few; CDR3 DNA: TGTGCCAGCAGCGTAGGAGATGGTTCAACTAATGAAAAACTGTTTTTT; CDR3 protein: CASSVGDGSTNEKLFF
J gene: TRBJ1-3; D gene: -; V gene: TRBV20-1; clone size: few; CDR3 DNA: TGCAGTGCTAGACCGGTATCTGGAAACACCATATATTTT; CDR3 protein: CSARPVSGNTIYF
J gene: TRBJ2-1; D gene: TRBD2; V gene: TRBV29-1; clone size: -; CDR3 DNA: TGCAGCGTTGAAGAGTCTAGCGGGGTGGCTGAGCAGTTCTTC; CDR3 protein: CSVEESSGVAEQFF
J gene: TRBJ2-1; D gene: -; V gene: TRBV5-1; clone size: many; CDR3 DNA: TGCGCCAGCAGCGCTAGGGACTCCTACAATGAGCAGTTCTTC; CDR3 protein: CASSARDSYNEQFF
J gene: TRBJ2-5; D gene: -; V gene: TRBV5-5; clone size: few; CDR3 DNA: TGTGCCAGTTCTGTCGTGGGGTTGGAGACCCAGTACTTC; CDR3 protein: CASSVVGLETQYF
J gene: TRBJ1-2; D gene: -; V gene: TRBV6-5; clone size: few; CDR3 DNA: TGTGCCAGCAGTTACTCGACCGGACAGAGCTATGGCTACACCTTC; CDR3 protein: CASSYSTGQSYGYTF
J gene: TRBJ2-3; D gene: -; V gene: TRBV7-6; clone size: few; CDR3 DNA: TGTGCCAGCAGCTTCTCAGGGACAGATACGCAGTATTTT; CDR3 protein: CASSFSGTDTQYF
J gene: TRBJ1-5; D gene: -; V gene: TRBV19; clone size: few; CDR3 DNA: TGTGCCAGTAAAGGGCGCAGGGGATACAATCAGCCCCAGCATTTT; CDR3 protein: CASKGRRGYNQPQHF
J gene: TRBJ2-7; D gene: TRBD1; V gene: TRBV12-3/TRBV12-4; clone size: -; CDR3 DNA: TGTGCCAGCAGTCCGCGACAGGGGCCGGGAGAGCAGTACTTC; CDR3 protein: CASSPRQGPGEQYF
J gene: TRBJ1-1; D gene: -; V gene: TRBV30; clone size: -; CDR3 DNA: TGTGCCTGGAGGGAACGGCTGAACACTGAAGCTTTCTTT; CDR3 protein: CAWRERLNTEAFF
J gene: TRBJ2-7; D gene: TRBD2; V gene: TRBV5-1; clone size: few; CDR3 DNA: TGCGCCAGCAGCTGGCGGACTAGCGGGGCCTACGAGCAGTACTTC; CDR3 protein: CASSWRTSGAYEQYF
J gene: TRBJ1-4; D gene: -; V gene: TRBV4-3; clone size: -; CDR3 DNA: TGCGCCAGCAGCCAAGTGACCGACAGTAATGAAAAACTGTTTTTT; CDR3 protein: CASSQVTDSNEKLFF
J gene: TRBJ1-1; D gene: -; V gene: TRBV5-8; clone size: -; CDR3 DNA: TGTGCCAGCAGCCCCTTATCAGGGGCTAGGGCTGAAGCTTTCTTT; CDR3 protein: CASSPLSGARAEAFF